A single sample gave rise to the 25 T cell receptor beta chains below, sequenced in a study of early T cells in non-severe SARS-CoV-2 infection (dated by TCRdb to about 2021). Library generation was performed with 5' RACE. Sequencing used a NextSeq 500. TCRdb trimmed the raw reads at Q25, called clones with MiXCR and kept productive beta chains. Rows are unified per CDR3 protein, each entry keeping the most common DNA and genes. The sample profile shows some 35,000 distinct CDR3 sequences; less than 7% of them were found once. The ten most abundant clones make up around 23% of the sample. The sample consisted of whole blood, taken at baseline. These receptors were obtained from an adult who was a healthcare worker with PCR-confirmed SARS-CoV-2 infection or an uninfected control (not recorded which).

In its sample, this clonotype was seen many times. V gene TRBV5-6 combines with J gene TRBJ1-1, with D unclear. The germline V gene encodes CDR1 SGHDT and CDR2 YYEEEE. Trimming took 0 bases from V and 6 from J, leaving 12 bases between them. The CDR3 length is 14 residues. The CDR3, as DNA: TGTGCCAGCAGCTTGGCCCGACCCTTCCCTGAAGCTTTCTTT. Translating gives CASSLARPFPEAFF.

This clonotype came up a few times. This chain connects TRBV28 to TRBJ2-7; 9 nucleotides match TRBD1. Unmatched junction bases numbered 6, after V lost 5 bases and J lost 7 bases. The germline CDR1 and CDR2 sequences are MDHEN and SYDVKM. The CDR3 is 13 amino acids. The CDR3 here is CASSPGQGWEQYF. The CDR3 DNA reads TGTGCCAGCAGTCCGGGACAGGGTTGGGAGCAGTACTTC.

This clonotype was observed a handful of times. The V and J genes are TRBV18 and TRBJ2-4; D might be TRBD1 (6 bases). V lost 6 bases, J lost 5 bases, and 20 bases lay in between. The CDR3 runs 16 residues. The V gene's germline CDR1 is KGHSH and CDR2 LQKENI. The CDR3: CASSPPTRGDENIQYF. As DNA, the CDR3 is TGTGCCAGCTCCCCTCCCACCAGGGGTGATGAAAACATTCAGTACTTC.

The genes are TRBV3-1 and TRBJ2-2; perhaps TRBD2 as D (5 bases). CDR3 length equals 16 residues. From germline, CDR1 is LGHDT and CDR2 YNNKEL (reference sequence). The ends were cut back, 2 bases at V and 0 bases at J, with 10 bases in the middle. CDR3 DNA sequence: TGTGCCAGCAGCCAAATGGGGAGAGCGAACACCGGGGAGCTGTTTTTT. Its translation is CASSQMGRANTGELFF.

This clonotype was seen only a few times. The V and J genes are TRBV6-5 and TRBJ1-2, with a tentative D call TRBD1 (6 bases). This CDR3 contains 12 residues. The germline CDR1 and CDR2 sequences are MNHEY and SVGAGI. Trimming cost V 6 bases and J 8 bases, with 13 bases left between them. CDR3 DNA: TGTGCCAGCAGCAACAGGGTCGGCGGCTACACCTTC. It specifies CASSNRVGGYTF.

A few counts support this clonotype. V gene TRBV6-2 or TRBV6-3 combines with J gene TRBJ2-1; a possible D gene is TRBD2 (5 bases). Germline V CDR1 and CDR2: MNHEY, SVGEGT. The V end was cut by 0 bases, the J end by 4 bases, with 19 bases between. CDR3 size: 18 residues. In nucleotides, the CDR3 is TGTGCCAGCAGTTACTCCCCCCTGCGAGGGAGAATATACAATGAGCAGTTCTTC. Its protein product is CASSYSPLRGRIYNEQFF.

In this sample, this clonotype turned up many times. This chain links TRBV29-1 with TRBJ2-4, with D tentatively TRBD1 (5 bases). The ends were cut back, 6 bases at V and 0 bases at J, with 15 bases in the middle. Germline assignment: CDR1 SQVTM and CDR2 ANQGSEA. The CDR3 runs 15 residues. For the CDR3, the DNA is TGCAGCGTGGAACAGGTGATGCTAGCCAAAAACATTCAGTACTTC. Protein sequence: CSVEQVMLAKNIQYF.

The genes are TRBV28 and TRBJ2-7; D is ambiguous. Germline CDR1 MDHEN, CDR2 SYDVKM. V dropped 6 bases and J dropped 2 bases, with 17 bases sitting between them. This CDR3 comprises 15 residues. CDR3 coding DNA: TGTGCCAGCAGAACAGACGGCCAGTTTCCCTACGAGCAGTACTTC. Translated: CASRTDGQFPYEQYF.

The sample holds many counts of this clonotype. The J gene is TRBJ1-6, the V gene TRBV5-8; D is possibly TRBD1 (5 bases). Trimming removed 5 bases at V and 10 bases at J, with 16 bases between. Germline-derived CDR1 and CDR2 are SGHTS and YDEGEE. The length of the CDR3 is 14 residues. CDR3 nucleotide sequence: TGTGCCAGCAGGGCGGATGGGGCCGGGTCACCCCTCCACTTT. It encodes CASRADGAGSPLHF.

This clonotype has only a few counts. V gene TRBV2 combines with J gene TRBJ1-1, with a weak D call TRBD1 (6 bases). The CDR3 contains 17 residues. The V and J ends lost 6 bases and 2 bases respectively, with 22 bases between them. Germline assignment: CDR1 SNHLY and CDR2 FYNNEI. CDR3 loop: CASRSGAGSPLNTEAFF. The CDR3 coding sequence is TGTGCCAGCAGATCGGGGGCAGGGTCACCTTTAAACACTGAAGCTTTCTTT.

In this sample, this clonotype turned up a few times. The chain carries TRBV21-1 and TRBJ1-1. TRBV21-1 is noted as a pseudogene. This CDR3 spans 13 amino acids. CDR3 sequence (DNA): TGTGCCAGCAGCACGACGGAACCGCTGGCCGCTTTCTTT. This encodes CASSTTEPLAAFF.

The genes are TRBV20-1 and TRBJ2-3, with 9 bases aligning to TRBD2. Trimming cost V 2 bases and J 1 base; bases outside gene matches: 7. In germline, CDR1 is DFQATT, CDR2 SNEGSKA (reference sequence). This CDR3 region has 16 residues. As DNA, the CDR3 is TGCAGTGCTAGACCTTATAGCGGGAGACGCACAGATACGCAGTATTTT. It codes for CSARPYSGRRTDTQYF.

This clonotype was seen many times. The chain links TRBV24-1 to TRBJ2-1, with 7 bases lining up with TRBD2. V dropped 4 bases and J dropped 4; count of bases not matched to a gene: 9. The CDR3 has 16 amino acids. Germline V gives CDR1 KGHDR, CDR2 SFDVKD. The CDR3 nucleotides are TGTGCCACCAGTGACCAAGCGGGGCACCAATACAATGAGCAGTTCTTC. As protein: CATSDQAGHQYNEQFF.

This clonotype turned up a few times. The J gene is TRBJ1-5, the V gene TRBV20-1, with TRBD1 matching 9 bases. The germline gives CDR1 DFQATT, CDR2 SNEGSKA (reference sequence). J lost 2 bases, V lost 6 bases, and 8 bases had no gene match. The CDR3 spans 15 residues. The CDR3 spells CSALDRGAGNQPQHF. The CDR3 DNA reads TGCAGTGCCCTAGACAGGGGGGCGGGCAATCAGCCCCAGCATTTT.

This clonotype was seen a handful of times. The chain recombines TRBV29-1 with TRBJ1-2; 7 positions match TRBD1. Germline V CDR1 and CDR2: SQVTM, ANQGSEA. This CDR3 is built from 14 residues. Losses at the gene ends were 2 bases for V and 4 bases for J; bases not matched to a gene: 7. Here the CDR3 DNA reads TGCAGCGTTGAATTCGACAGGGAGGGCTATGGCTACACCTTC. Protein: CSVEFDREGYGYTF.

This clonotype was counted only a few times. The chain recombines TRBV5-1 with TRBJ1-5, with D possibly TRBD1 on 6 matching bases. The V gene lost 0 bases and the J gene lost 1 base, with 11 bases spanning the gap. Germline V gene sequence: CDR1 SGHRS, CDR2 YFSETQ. This CDR3 region has 16 residues. CDR3 in DNA: TGCGCCAGCAGCTTGGAACCCCAGGGGAGCAATCAGCCCCAGCATTTT. Its protein product is CASSLEPQGSNQPQHF.

Many counts were recorded for this clonotype. The rearrangement links TRBV4-3 to TRBJ2-5; D gene ambiguous. CDR3 size: 14 residues. Germline loops: CDR1 LGHNA, CDR2 YSLEER. The V and J ends lost 0 bases and 7 bases respectively, with 12 bases between them. The CDR3 bases are TGCGCCAGCAGCCAAGATTCCTCTACGGGGACCCAGTACTTC. It specifies CASSQDSSTGTQYF.

The chain uses TRBV7-2 and TRBJ2-4, with a weak D call TRBD1 (6 bases). Germline CDR1 reads SGHTA; CDR2 reads FQGNSA. V lost 5 bases and J lost 1, with 18 bases in between. The length of the CDR3 is 17 residues. The CDR3, as DNA: TGTGCCAGCAGCAGGGACCCCAGGGGTGGTGCCAAAAACATTCAGTACTTC. Translated, it gives CASSRDPRGGAKNIQYF.

This clonotype occurred many times. The V call is TRBV5-1, the J call TRBJ1-2; D remains unclear. Trimming stripped 4 bases from V and 7 bases from J, with 11 bases between. Germline-derived CDR1 and CDR2 are SGHRS and YFSETQ. The CDR3 covers 12 residues. CDR3 bases: TGCGCCAGCAGCGCCAGCCAGGTTGGCTACACCTTC. Its protein product is CASSASQVGYTF.

This clonotype was counted ten times or more. This chain uses TRBV9 with TRBJ1-6; 10 bases align to TRBD1. Germline CDR1 SGDLS, CDR2 YYNGEE. The CDR3 has 15 residues. The junction had 3 bases not matched to a gene; V was cut back by 0 bases and J by 9 bases. This CDR3 reads CASSVGQGASSPLHF. The CDR3 nucleotides read TGTGCCAGCAGCGTAGGACAGGGGGCAAGTTCACCCCTCCACTTT.

This clonotype was counted a few times. V and J are TRBV30 and TRBJ2-7; 11 bases align to TRBD1. V was clipped by 3 bases and J by 6 bases; unmatched bases: 7. Germline loops: CDR1 GTSNPN, CDR2 SVGIG (reference sequence). The CDR3 sequence is 14 residues long. The DNA for the CDR3 is TGTGCCTGGAGGACGGACAGGGGGCACTTCGAGCAGTACTTC. It is translated as CAWRTDRGHFEQYF. Filled out from reference TRBV30 and TRBJ2-7, the complete variable domain reads SQTIHQWPATLVQPVGSPLSLECTVEGTSNPNLYWYRQAAGRGLQLLFYSVGIGQISSEVPQNLSASRPQDRQFILSSKKLLLSDSGFYLCAWRTDRGHFEQYFGPGTRLTVT.

There are many counts of this clonotype. The chain carries TRBV20-1 and TRBJ2-1; no clear D gene. V was clipped by 6 bases and J by 0 bases, with 12 bases between them. Germline V gives CDR1 DFQATT, CDR2 SNEGSKA (reference sequence). The CDR3 contains 14 residues. Here the CDR3 DNA reads TGCAGTGCCCAACATTCACGCTCCTACAATGAGCAGTTCTTC. Its protein product is CSAQHSRSYNEQFF.

This clonotype was observed at least ten times. J is TRBJ1-1 and V is TRBV7-2; D is perhaps TRBD1 (5 bases). CDR1 and CDR2 from the germline V gene are SGHTA and FQGNSA. Trimming took off 1 base at V and 5 bases at J, with 11 bases between the two ends. The CDR3 sequence is 14 residues long. The CDR3 sequence: CASSLENWGTEAFF. The CDR3 DNA sequence: TGTGCCAGCAGCTTAGAGAACTGGGGGACTGAAGCTTTCTTT.

The sample holds many counts of this clonotype. This chain links TRBV28 with TRBJ1-1; D possibly corresponds to TRBD1 (5 bases). With 5 bases removed from V and 3 bases from J, the gap between germline ends came to 10 bases. This CDR3 has 13 amino acids. Germline CDR1 reads MDHEN; CDR2 reads SYDVKM. The CDR3 coding sequence is TGTGCCAGCAGTCGACAGCCTCACACTGAAGCTTTCTTT. This gives the protein CASSRQPHTEAFF.

This clonotype came up many times. The V and J genes are TRBV9 and TRBJ2-1, with 13 bases lining up with TRBD2. Losses at the gene ends were 3 bases for V and 3 bases for J; bases not matched to a gene: 0. The CDR3 loop spans 15 amino acids. Germline CDR1 SGDLS, CDR2 YYNGEE. This CDR3 is CASSGTSGSYNEQFF. The CDR3 bases are TGTGCCAGCAGCGGGACTAGCGGGAGCTACAATGAGCAGTTCTTC.